Below, 6 T cell receptor beta chains from the same sample are listed, as sequenced in a study of control samples from healthy donors and cancer patients. Assay: immunoSEQ multiplex PCR; the TCRdb copy retains only in-frame clones and omits some. The sample holds about 160,000 clones, more than 85% seen once. Source material: blood. These TCRs come from a woman in her thirties in good health.

The rearrangement links TRBV6-6 to TRBJ1-3; 7 bases are shared with TRBD1. V trimming: 6 bases; J trimming: 2 bases; junction bases outside the gene matches: 7. The CDR3 is made up of 15 amino acids. Germline V gene sequence: CDR1 MNHNY, CDR2 SVGAGI (reference sequence). The DNA of the CDR3 is TGTGCCAGCAGAACAGACAGGGCCCCTGGAAACACCATATATTTT. Translating gives CASRTDRAPGNTIYF.

The gene calls are TRBV9 and TRBJ2-5, with 9 bases fitting TRBD2. The CDR3 totals 14 residues. V shed 3 bases, J shed 7 bases, and the junction held 7 bases outside the gene matches. Germline CDR1 reads SGDLS; CDR2 reads YYNGEE. The CDR3 sequence: CASSGTSAKGTQYF. In DNA, the CDR3 is TGTGCCAGCAGCGGGACTAGCGCCAAAGGGACCCAGTACTTC.

The chain uses TRBV4-2 and TRBJ2-3; D not resolved. The V end lost 0 bases, the J end lost 1 base, and 5 bases lay between the germline ends. The germline CDR1 and CDR2 sequences are LGHNA and YNFKEQ. CDR3 length equals 14 residues. Written as DNA, the CDR3 is TGTGCCAGCAGCCAAGATCGCGGCACAGATACGCAGTATTTT. Translated: CASSQDRGTDTQYF.

The CDR3 is CASSQDIGLTEAFF. As DNA, the CDR3 is TGTGCCAGCAGCCAAGACATAGGGCTGACTGAAGCTTTCTTT. The chain employs TRBV14 and TRBJ1-1; D remains ambiguous. The length of the CDR3 is 14 residues. CDR1 and CDR2 (germline): SGHDN, FVKESK. Trimming removed 0 bases from V and 5 bases from J, with 10 bases in between.

The gene calls are TRBV3-1 (or the pseudogene TRBV3-2) and TRBJ1-3, with 7 nucleotides matching TRBD1. This CDR3 has 15 amino acids. J was trimmed by 0 bases and V by 5 bases; bases with no gene match: 4. Germline-derived CDR1 and CDR2 are LGHDT and YNNKEL (reference sequence). CDR3 in DNA: TGTGCCAGCAGCTACAGGGGTGACTCTGGAAACACCATATATTTT. Protein: CASSYRGDSGNTIYF.

The chain has TRBV7-9 and TRBJ2-1; D is uncertain. The CDR3 consists of 15 residues. Germline V gene lookup returns CDR1 SEHNR and CDR2 FQNEAQ (reference sequence). The germline V and J ends were trimmed by 1 base and 0 bases, with 7 bases remaining between them. The CDR3 protein is CASSLGRASYNEQFF. DNA for the CDR3: TGTGCCAGCAGCTTAGGTAGAGCCTCCTACAATGAGCAGTTCTTC.